This TCR beta chain was documented in a study of T cells after posttransplantation cyclophosphamide. Peripheral blood was collected from the related graft donor on the marrow donation day. This CDR3 has 13 amino acids. Looked up from germline, CDR1 is SEHNR and CDR2 is FQNEAQ (reference sequence). Trimming took off 7 bases at V and 4 bases at J, with 11 bases between the two ends. Some clones are missing from TCRdb's copy, which holds only in-frame ones; the method was immunoSEQ multiplex PCR. The repertoire holds roughly 7,200 clones, roughly 98% seen once, with 0.5% to 0.6% in the top ten. Specimen: naive CD8+ T cells sorted from PBMCs. The V call is TRBV7-9, the J call TRBJ1-5; a weak D match, TRBD1 (5 bases). The sequence was collected from a woman aged 30 to 39 in good health and a related stem cell transplant donor. The CDR3 region is CASTGGGNQPQHF. CDR3 in DNA: TGTGCCAGCACCGGCGGGGGGAATCAGCCCCAGCATTTT.